These 30 T cell receptor beta chains originate from one sample sequenced in a study of fetal regulatory T cell absence and autoimmunity. Here immunoSEQ multiplex PCR was the method, and the copy in TCRdb shows in-frame clones only, minus some. Of approximately 46,000 clones listed, about 80% are singletons. Sequencing was done on a sample of cord blood. The receptors were gathered from a newborn boy with IPEX syndrome.

The chain employs TRBV2 and TRBJ2-3, with TRBD2 identical over 10 bases. The CDR3 has 18 amino acids. The ends lost 2 bases at V and 0 bases at J; junction bases unmatched: 8. Looked up from germline, CDR1 is SNHLY and CDR2 is FYNNEI. The CDR3 DNA follows: TGTGCCAGCAGTGAAAGGCTAGCGGGGGTCCTTAGCACAGATACGCAGTATTTT. Its translation: CASSERLAGVLSTDTQYF. Drawing the rest from reference TRBV2 and TRBJ2-3, the complete variable domain is EPEVTQTPSHQVTQMGQEVILRCVPISNHLYFYWYRQILGQKVEFLVSFYNNEISEKSEIFDDQFSVERPDGSNFTLKIRSTKLEDSAMYFCASSERLAGVLSTDTQYFGPGTRLTVL.

This chain uses TRBV30 with TRBJ2-1; TRBD1 is a possible D gene (6 bases). Trimming removed 1 base at V and 8 bases at J, with 12 bases between. Germline V gene lookup returns CDR1 GTSNPN and CDR2 SVGIG (reference sequence). The CDR3 totals 13 residues. DNA of the CDR3: TGTGCCTGGAGTGCCAAGGGGGTCGATGAGCAGTTCTTC. It is translated as CAWSAKGVDEQFF. The full variable domain, with the rest looked up from reference TRBV30 and TRBJ2-1, is SQTIHQWPATLVQPVGSPLSLECTVEGTSNPNLYWYRQAAGRGLQLLFYSVGIGQISSEVPQNLSASRPQDRQFILSSKKLLLSDSGFYLCAWSAKGVDEQFFGPGTRLTVL.

The chain has TRBV12-5 and TRBJ1-3, with 9 bases aligning to TRBD1. V was pared by 4 bases and J by 5 bases, with 9 bases of the junction left unmatched. The CDR3 contains 16 residues. Germline V gives CDR1 LGHNT, CDR2 FRNRAP. CDR3 nucleotides: TGTGCTAGTGGTTCTCCGGACAGGGGTTTAAGAAACACCATATATTTT. It codes for CASGSPDRGLRNTIYF.

The CDR3 DNA is TGTGCCAGCAGCTTGACTAGAAATGAGCAGTTCTTC. Encoded protein: CASSLTRNEQFF. The chain is built from TRBV5-7 and TRBJ2-1, with TRBD2 as a possible D gene (5 bases). TRBV5-7 is an ORF, and what it does is uncertain. The CDR3 totals 12 residues. V dropped 1 base and J dropped 7 bases, with 6 bases sitting between them.

The V gene is TRBV6-1, the J gene TRBJ1-5, with TRBD1 matching over 7 bases. With V trimmed by 6 bases and J by 3 bases, 2 bases remained unmatched. The CDR3 has 13 residues. Germline V gives CDR1 MNHNS, CDR2 SASEGT. CDR3 protein: CASRQGSNQPQHF. CDR3 bases: TGTGCCAGCAGACAGGGGTCCAATCAGCCCCAGCATTTT.

The chain is built from TRBV6-1 and TRBJ2-2, with 9 bases that match TRBD1. J was trimmed by 4 bases and V by 6 bases; bases with no gene match: 0. Germline assignment: CDR1 MNHNS and CDR2 SASEGT. The CDR3 runs to 13 residues. CDR3 residues: CASRTGGTGELFF. DNA of the CDR3: TGTGCCAGCAGGACAGGGGGCACCGGGGAGCTGTTTTTT.

V is TRBV11-2 and J is TRBJ2-5; D is ambiguous. This CDR3 is 14 amino acids long. The germline V gene encodes CDR1 SGHAT and CDR2 FQNNGV. V shed 2 bases and J shed 10 bases, with 17 bases lying between them. CDR3 sequence: CASSLRRSWEGQYF. The CDR3 DNA reads TGTGCCAGCAGCTTAAGACGCTCCTGGGAAGGCCAGTACTTC.

The chain couples TRBV5-1 to TRBJ2-4; 8 bases are shared with TRBD1. CDR1 and CDR2 (germline): SGHRS, YFSETQ. The CDR3 runs to 13 residues. Trimming at V came to 5 bases and at J to 8 bases, leaving 6 bases not matched to a gene. This CDR3 is CASSSGQGHIQYF. The CDR3 DNA reads TGCGCCAGCAGTTCCGGACAGGGCCACATTCAGTACTTC.

The V and J genes are TRBV7-7 and TRBJ2-3; unclear D gene. Trimming removed 3 bases from V and 2 bases from J, with 12 bases in between. CDR1 and CDR2 from the germline V gene are SSHAT and FNYEAQ (reference sequence). This CDR3 contains 15 residues. In nucleotides, the CDR3 is TGTGCCAGCAGCTTCGGGTTAGGATCCACAGATACGCAGTATTTT. Translating it yields CASSFGLGSTDTQYF. The complete variable domain, with remaining parts taken from reference TRBV7-7 and TRBJ2-3, reads GAGVSQSPRYKVTKRGQDVTLRCDPISSHATLYWYQQALGQGPEFLTYFNYEAQPDKSGLPSDRFSAERPEGSISTLTIQRTEQRDSAMYRCASSFGLGSTDTQYFGPGTRLTVL.

The gene calls are TRBV27 and TRBJ2-5; D is tentatively TRBD1 or TRBD2 (5 bases each). Trimming pared 2 bases from V and 5 bases from J, leaving 12 bases between. The germline V gene encodes CDR1 MNHEY and CDR2 SMNVEV (reference sequence). CDR3 length equals 14 residues. CDR3 DNA: TGTGCCAGCAGTTTAGTGGGGACGATGGAGACCCAGTACTTC. Translating gives CASSLVGTMETQYF.

The chain joins TRBV30 to TRBJ1-1; a weak D match, TRBD1 (5 bases). The V gene's germline CDR1 is GTSNPN and CDR2 SVGIG (reference sequence). The V end lost 0 bases, the J end lost 3 bases, and 8 bases lay between the germline ends. The CDR3 has 13 amino acids. The CDR3 DNA follows: TGTGCCTGGAGTGTACGGGGGGACACTGAAGCTTTCTTT. Translation: CAWSVRGDTEAFF.

The chain combines TRBV15 with TRBJ2-3; 7 positions match TRBD2. This CDR3 spans 15 amino acids. Germline CDR1 reads LNHNV; CDR2 reads YYDKDF (reference sequence). The junction had 7 bases not matched to a gene; V was cut back by 5 bases and J by 2 bases. Here the CDR3 DNA reads TGTGCCACCAGCTGGGGCGGGGGAGTCACAGATACGCAGTATTTT. Amino acids: CATSWGGGVTDTQYF.

The chain couples TRBV18 to TRBJ1-1, with TRBD1 matching 8 bases. Germline CDR1 and CDR2: KGHSH and LQKENI. The CDR3 is 14 amino acids. The V and J ends lost 5 bases and 1 base, in that order; junction bases with no gene match: 3. This CDR3 is CASSADRANTEAFF. In nucleotides, the CDR3 is TGTGCCAGCTCAGCGGACAGGGCGAACACTGAAGCTTTCTTT. Using reference TRBV18 and TRBJ1-1 for the parts outside the CDR3, the full variable domain is NAGVMQNPRHLVRRRGQEARLRCSPMKGHSHVYWYRQLPEEGLKFMVYLQKENIIDESGMPKERFSAEFPKEGPSILRIQQVVRGDSAAYFCASSADRANTEAFFGQGTRLTVV.

This clone was found once. This sequence joins TRBV7-9 and TRBJ1-2; D unresolved. Germline CDR1 and CDR2: SEHNR and FQNEAQ (reference sequence). The CDR3 spans 16 residues. The V gene lost 2 bases and the J gene lost 0 bases, with 13 bases spanning the gap. CDR3 nucleotide sequence: TGTGCCAGCAGCTTATTGAGCGGAGGAGCTAACTATGGCTACACCTTC. Amino acid sequence: CASSLLSGGANYGYTF.

This sequence joins TRBV30 and TRBJ1-5, with 7 bases lining up with TRBD1. CDR3 size: 15 residues. J gave up 3 bases and V 3 bases, and 8 bases lay outside the gene matches. Germline assignment: CDR1 GTSNPN and CDR2 SVGIG (reference sequence). The CDR3 DNA reads TGTGCCTGGAGGGGGGCAGGGGGACTCAATCAGCCCCAGCATTTT. Amino acid sequence: CAWRGAGGLNQPQHF. The full variable domain, in which reference TRBV30 and TRBJ1-5 provide the parts outside the CDR3, is SQTIHQWPATLVQPVGSPLSLECTVEGTSNPNLYWYRQAAGRGLQLLFYSVGIGQISSEVPQNLSASRPQDRQFILSSKKLLLSDSGFYLCAWRGAGGLNQPQHFGDGTRLSIL.

The chain has TRBV10-3 and TRBJ2-7; no firm D call. Germline CDR1 reads ENHRY; CDR2 reads SYGVKD. This CDR3 is built from 14 residues. Trimming shortened V by 2 bases and J by 0 bases, and 8 bases separated the two germline ends. CDR3 amino acids: CAISESTPSYEQYF. The CDR3 DNA reads TGTGCCATCAGTGAGAGCACTCCCTCCTACGAGCAGTACTTC.

This clone appeared a few times. The CDR3 DNA reads as TGTGCCAGCAGTGATTCGGACTCATACGAGCAGTACTTC. This codes for CASSDSDSYEQYF. The chain is built from TRBV25-1 and TRBJ2-7, with D possibly TRBD2 on 5 matching bases. CDR3 size: 13 residues. V lost 3 bases and J 4 bases, leaving 10 bases between the germline ends. CDR1 and CDR2 (germline): MGHDK, SYGVNS.

This chain uses TRBV9 with TRBJ2-5, with TRBD2 matching 14 bases. The CDR3 loop spans 16 amino acids. Trimming took 4 bases from V and 6 from J; bases not matched to a gene: 8. The germline V gene has CDR1 SGDLS and CDR2 YYNGEE. The CDR3 region has the DNA TGTGCCAGCAGCCCCCGGACTAGCGGGAGGTTAAAGACCCAGTACTTC. This translates into CASSPRTSGRLKTQYF.

The chain has TRBV10-1 and TRBJ2-3; 9 nucleotides line up with TRBD2. Germline V gene lookup returns CDR1 WNHNN and CDR2 SYGVQD (reference sequence). Trimming removed 3 bases from V and 4 bases from J; junction bases left unmatched: 8. This CDR3 comprises 16 residues. The CDR3 DNA sequence: TGCGCCAGCAGTGAAGGAATCGCGGGGGGGCCAGATACGCAGTATTTT. It yields the protein CASSEGIAGGPDTQYF.

The genes are TRBV6-1 and TRBJ2-7; 10 nucleotides align to TRBD2. There are 14 residues in the CDR3. Per the germline V gene, CDR1 is MNHNS and CDR2 is SASEGT. V shed 5 bases, J shed 0 bases, and the junction held 1 base outside the gene matches. CDR3 sequence (DNA): TGTGCCAGCAGTATAGCGGGAGGCTCCTACGAGCAGTACTTC. Amino acids: CASSIAGGSYEQYF.

The chain has TRBV6-5 and TRBJ1-2; TRBD1 is a possible D gene (5 bases). The germline gives CDR1 MNHEY, CDR2 SVGAGI. This CDR3 has 14 amino acids. Trimming removed 0 bases at V and 4 bases at J, with 9 bases between. The CDR3 coding sequence is TGTGCCAGCAGTTACTCGGGGGGGGTCTATGGCTACACCTTC. It codes for CASSYSGGVYGYTF.

The chain joins TRBV10-3 to TRBJ2-1; 12 bases match TRBD2. CDR1 and CDR2 (germline): ENHRY, SYGVKD. Trimming took 6 bases from V and 9 from J; bases not matched to a gene: 15. This CDR3 is built from 17 residues. The DNA for the CDR3 is TGTGCCATCAGGTCCCTAGCGGGAGGGCCCGTAGCGGCTGAGCAGTTCTTC. This encodes CAIRSLAGGPVAAEQFF.

J is TRBJ2-5 and V is TRBV5-6, with unresolved D. This CDR3 comprises 14 residues. Germline V gene data show CDR1 as SGHDT and CDR2 as YYEEEE. The V end lost 2 bases, the J end lost 2 bases, and 10 bases lay between the germline ends. The CDR3 is CASSLKIPQETQYF. CDR3 bases: TGTGCCAGCAGCTTAAAAATTCCGCAAGAGACCCAGTACTTC. Full variable domain (missing parts from reference TRBV5-6 and TRBJ2-5): DAGVTQSPTHLIKTRGQQVTLRCSPKSGHDTVSWYQQALGQGPQFIFQYYEEEERQRGNFPDRFSGHQFPNYSSELNVNALLLGDSALYLCASSLKIPQETQYFGPGTRLLVL.

V is TRBV14 and J is TRBJ2-2; maybe TRBD1 (5 bases). This CDR3 comprises 19 residues. From germline, CDR1 is SGHDN and CDR2 FVKESK. V was cut by 3 bases and J by 1 base, with 21 bases left in between. CDR3 in DNA: TGTGCCAGCAGCCACCCCTGGACATCGGGCAAGGGGAACACCGGGGAGCTGTTTTTT. It specifies CASSHPWTSGKGNTGELFF.

This chain joins TRBV4-1 and TRBJ1-1, with a weak D call TRBD1 (6 bases). Trimming shortened V by 0 bases and J by 5 bases, and 10 bases separated the two germline ends. CDR1 and CDR2 from the germline V gene are MGHRA and YSYEKL. The CDR3 length is 14 residues. CDR3 sequence: CASSQDQQGTEAFF. The CDR3 DNA sequence: TGCGCCAGCAGCCAAGATCAACAGGGAACTGAAGCTTTCTTT.

The chain has TRBV28 and TRBJ2-3, with D possibly being TRBD2 (6 bases). The V gene's germline CDR1 is MDHEN and CDR2 SYDVKM. The CDR3 sequence is 21 residues long. Trimming took 5 bases from V and 3 from J, leaving 33 bases between them. CDR3: CASSRDPGPTVRGWVTDTQYF. The CDR3 DNA is TGTGCCAGCAGTCGAGACCCGGGACCCACGGTGCGGGGTTGGGTGACAGATACGCAGTATTTT.

This clone has only one observation. The gene calls are TRBV4-3 and TRBJ1-2; D remains unclear. Trimming shortened V by 0 bases and J by 8 bases, and 10 bases separated the two germline ends. Germline CDR1 LGHNA, CDR2 YSLEER. The CDR3 length is 13 residues. CDR3 nucleotide sequence: TGCGCCAGCAGCCAAGATCTAACCAGGGGCTACACCTTC. Its translation is CASSQDLTRGYTF.

The chain has TRBV6-5 and TRBJ2-3; D ambiguous. The CDR3 loop spans 12 amino acids. CDR1 and CDR2 from the germline V gene are MNHEY and SVGAGI. V was shortened by 7 bases and J by 6 bases, with 11 bases between the two germline ends. The DNA for the CDR3 is TGTGCCAGCATCGGATCTAGTGATACGCAGTATTTT. Translating it yields CASIGSSDTQYF.

The CDR3 loop reads CASSLQGQGYGYTF. For the CDR3, the DNA is TGTGCCAGCAGCTTGCAAGGACAGGGCTATGGCTACACCTTC. The chain carries TRBV5-8 and TRBJ1-2; 8 nucleotides align to TRBD1. This CDR3 has 14 residues. The ends lost 1 base at V and 4 bases at J; junction bases unmatched: 3. Germline CDR1 is SGHTS and CDR2 is YDEGEE.

The genes are TRBV10-2 and TRBJ2-7, with D hard to call. CDR1 and CDR2 (germline): WSHSY, SAAADI. The CDR3 has 12 residues. The V gene lost 3 bases and the J gene lost 4 bases, with 7 bases spanning the gap. The CDR3 protein is CASSEVQYEQYF. In nucleotides, the CDR3 is TGCGCCAGCAGTGAAGTTCAATACGAGCAGTACTTC.